This T cell receptor beta chain was sequenced during a study of radiotherapy plus CTLA-4 blockade in lung cancer. About the study: There were objective responses in roughly 17% of patients, and 31% had disease control. Study outcomes and limitations: After treatment with radiotherapy plus ipilimumab, TCR clones that came from the tumor expanded in blood.

Concerning this clone: What it recognizes is unknown.

TCRdb keeps only in-frame clones here, not all; method: immunoSEQ multiplex PCR. Of about 76,000 clones listed, about four fifths are singletons. V gave up 4 bases and J gave up 7 bases, with 20 bases separating them. The CDR3 consists of 16 residues. Germline V gene sequence: CDR1 SNHLY, CDR2 FYNNEI. This sample comprised peripheral blood, obtained from a patient treated with radiotherapy plus ipilimumab. The chain combines TRBV2 with TRBJ2-1; D is ambiguous. The origin of this receptor is a human donor with non-small cell lung cancer who had stable disease on radiotherapy plus ipilimumab. The CDR3 sequence: CASSGWVGVGFNEQFF. DNA of the CDR3: TGTGCCAGCAGTGGATGGGTCGGCGTGGGTTTTAATGAGCAGTTCTTC.